The clone carrying this TCR beta chain was picked up a small number of times. As yet, its antigen is unknown. This CDR3 has 13 amino acids. Trimming left V 1 base short and J 0 bases short, with 1 base between. CDR1 is LNHNV, CDR2 YYDKDF, per germline (reference sequence). These data originate in a study of T-cell reconstitution after alpha-beta-depleted transplantation in children. Broader study findings: Diversity and T-cell counts at one year after transplant derived mostly from new T cells. Surviving recipient cells, namely T cells and thymic progenitors, were the source of high day-60 TCRbeta diversity in some patients. About two months after transplant, alpha-beta T cells reportedly came from several hundred expanded graft clones.

Preparing the TCRbeta library involved the use of unique molecular identifiers. One entry per CDR3 protein results from TCRdb running MiXCR on the PCR reads. The data show about 120,000 distinct CDR3 sequences, about 21% seen once. This sample comprised PBMCs, mostly from graft donor cells, obtained 180 days after TCRalphabeta/CD19-depleted stem cell transplant. The rearrangement uses TRBV15 and TRBJ1-3, with D hard to call. The clonotype comes from a male patient aged 2 to 10 who had a stem cell transplant for chronic granulomatous disease, so the T cells may come from the graft donor. CDR3 bases: TGTGCCACCAGCAGAGTCTCTGGAAACACCATATATTTT. Its translation is CATSRVSGNTIYF. The complete variable domain, with remaining parts taken from reference TRBV15 and TRBJ1-3, reads DAMVIQNPRYQVTQFGKPVTLSCSQTLNHNVMYWYQQKSSQAPKLLFHYYDKDFNNEADTPDNFQSRRPNTSFCFLDIRSPGLGDTAMYLCATSRVSGNTIYFGEGSWLTVV.